This TCR beta chain was observed in a study of T cell repertoires in cytomegalovirus infection. V gave up 3 bases and J gave up 8 bases, with 8 bases separating them. There are 12 residues in the CDR3. Germline V gene data show CDR1 as SEHNR and CDR2 as FQNEAQ (reference sequence). TCRdb passed the reads through MiXCR, listing each CDR3 protein once. The table records about 530,000 distinct CDR3 sequences, roughly 29% of them present only once. This clonotype was seen at least ten times. This chain joins TRBV7-9 and TRBJ2-1; the D gene is possibly TRBD2 (6 bases). The receptor's source is a human donor in good health (CMV status not recorded). Some clones in this sample may be carry-over from other donors' samples. Sequencing input: PBMCs. Here the CDR3 reads CASSFWGDEQFF. CDR3 bases: TGTGCCAGCAGCTTTTGGGGGGATGAGCAGTTCTTC.